The entry that follows covers one T cell receptor (beta chain) sequence. Its antigen remains undetermined. Base qualities are not recorded, but no much larger clone differs from it by a single base. The immunoSEQ Assay, a bias-controlled multiplex PCR, was used to amplify TCRbeta CDR3 regions from genomic DNA. Concerning the study's data processing: Nucleated cell counts per sample were estimated from amplification of reference gene primers within the assay. To quantify the absolute abundance of each unique TCRbeta CDR3 rearrangement, sequence reads were collapsed and filtered. For each sample, productive Simpson clonality was calculated as the square root of Simpson's diversity index over productive rearrangements. Here the immuneACCESS table is served through TCRdb, limited to in-frame sequences with V and J called. Missing clones are a known gap in these copies; in checked studies unresolved V genes cover under half, and the rest lacks a known reason. Clone size and V and J calls were adopted from that table, with D and trimming inferred from the DNA. A total of 25,000 to 35,000 clones appear in this sample, about 85% of them only once. The top ten constitute 16% of the sample.

Reading the germline V gene (reference sequence) gives CDR1 SEHNR and CDR2 FQNEAQ. V drops 2 bases and J drops 7 bases, leaving 8 bases in between. The CDR3 spans 13 residues, from the cysteine through the phenylalanine. Only CDR3 DNA is held: 39 bases, read in frame from base 1. Whole blood was collected in K2EDTA tubes by collaborating institutions according to the institutions' own protocols. For TCRbeta analysis, collaborators shipped samples in one of three forms: frozen whole blood, isolated PBMCs, or DNA extracted from either of those sample types. These data belong to a study of blood T cell repertoires in COVID-19 (TCRdb year 2020). Concerning the study at large: Collaborator samples came from the United States, Italy and Spain and covered acute and convalescent phases of COVID-19. Samples were obtained from the ongoing ImmuneRACE study (first 160 participants) and from 1,254 subjects provided by 6 global collaborators. The sample metadata nearly always contained a de-identified subject ID, COVID-19 status, age in years and sex. The repertoires were released in a freely available public database intended as a resource for research on the immune response to SARS-CoV-2. HLA class I and class II types, where available, came from metadata supplied by the sample provider rather than from assay-based typing. Deeply sampled blood TCRbeta repertoires from subjects exposed to, actively infected with, or recovered from COVID-19 were included in the dataset. The material from the prospective study consisted of cDNA or gDNA derived from T cells, B-cell-depleted T cells, or PBMCs.

The paper's findings and limits, for the study overall: The amount of clinical and demographic metadata varied by source and participant and was provided uncurated.

The receptor was isolated from a woman aged 55 to 70 with acute or convalescent COVID-19. The sequence is built from TRBV7-9 and TRBJ2-2; the D region possibly corresponds to TRBD1 (6 bases align). The material sequenced was peripheral blood. The nucleotides read TGTGCCAGCAGCTTACGACAGGACGGGGAGCTGTTTTTT. Its protein is CASSLRQDGELFF.